This is a list of T cell receptor beta chains from one sample in a study of a mutant IDH1 vaccine in newly diagnosed glioma. These receptors have no identified antigens. Sequencing was performed with immunoSEQ multiplex PCR; in TCRdb, only in-frame clones are kept and a portion is missing. Of 35,000 to 45,000 clones in the sample, roughly 79% were seen once. The material sequenced was PBMCs, taken from a glioma patient whose treatment included an IDH1 peptide vaccine. The receptors shown here come from a man aged 50-60 years with glioma. Both conserved end residues are part of each CDR3. Fields, in order: CDR3 protein, clone size, V gene, J gene. Where a row states a size, it is once, few, many or the class of an expanded clone; other rows omit it.

CDR3aa: CASSLVTSDLGETQYF; abundance: .; v_gene: TRBV5-1; j_gene: TRBJ2-5
CDR3aa: CASSVQGGTGSEQYF; abundance: .; v_gene: TRBV9; j_gene: TRBJ2-7
CDR3aa: CAISSKTSGRGDNEQFF; abundance: .; v_gene: TRBV10-3; j_gene: TRBJ2-1
CDR3aa: CATSRSGQLHTEAFF; abundance: .; v_gene: TRBV15; j_gene: TRBJ1-1
CDR3aa: CAVSRGPREKLFF; abundance: .; v_gene: TRBV14; j_gene: TRBJ1-4
CDR3aa: CASRQRATYEQYF; abundance: once; v_gene: TRBV25-1; j_gene: TRBJ2-7
CDR3aa: CASSIKGTPDTQYF; abundance: .; v_gene: TRBV19; j_gene: TRBJ2-3
CDR3aa: CASSLSGDYEQYF; abundance: .; v_gene: TRBV7-9; j_gene: TRBJ2-7
CDR3aa: CASSVGAFGNTIYF; abundance: .; v_gene: TRBV9; j_gene: TRBJ1-3
CDR3aa: CASSPQGGGLGYTF; abundance: .; v_gene: TRBV13; j_gene: TRBJ1-2
CDR3aa: CASSDIPLLAGGRTGELFF; abundance: .; v_gene: TRBV13; j_gene: TRBJ2-2
CDR3aa: CASSSLRTGHNSPLHF; abundance: .; v_gene: TRBV11-2; j_gene: TRBJ1-6
CDR3aa: CASSFRDRGLEGYGYTF; abundance: .; v_gene: TRBV5-6; j_gene: TRBJ1-2
CDR3aa: CASSLTQRGNTDTQYF; abundance: .; v_gene: TRBV7-2; j_gene: TRBJ2-3
CDR3aa: CASRPSRPYEQYF; abundance: .; v_gene: TRBV27; j_gene: TRBJ2-7
CDR3aa: CASSQPEGQRDSDTQYF; abundance: .; v_gene: TRBV4-1; j_gene: TRBJ2-3
CDR3aa: CAVYSKTNYGYTF; abundance: .; v_gene: TRBV19; j_gene: TRBJ1-2
CDR3aa: CASSPRTVYEQYF; abundance: .; v_gene: TRBV7-9; j_gene: TRBJ2-7
CDR3aa: CASSLAGDTQYF; abundance: .; v_gene: TRBV5-1; j_gene: TRBJ2-3
CDR3aa: CASSFSGAYNEQFF; abundance: .; v_gene: TRBV5-1; j_gene: TRBJ2-1
CDR3aa: CASSFGTGEKLFF; abundance: .; v_gene: TRBV28; j_gene: TRBJ1-4
CDR3aa: CASSWGLAGEQFF; abundance: .; v_gene: TRBV5-6; j_gene: TRBJ2-1
CDR3aa: CASSPGQEFYEQYF; abundance: .; v_gene: TRBV25-1; j_gene: TRBJ2-7
CDR3aa: CASKEGRGRTDTQYF; abundance: .; v_gene: TRBV11-2; j_gene: TRBJ2-3
CDR3aa: CASSAGQGGRLYEQYF; abundance: .; v_gene: TRBV5-4; j_gene: TRBJ2-7
CDR3aa: CASSSSQGEETQYF; abundance: .; v_gene: TRBV7-2; j_gene: TRBJ2-5
CDR3aa: CASRGQDYEQYF; abundance: .; v_gene: TRBV2; j_gene: TRBJ2-7
CDR3aa: CASSEGQGADTQYF; abundance: large; v_gene: TRBV6-4; j_gene: TRBJ2-3
CDR3aa: CASSLDKTNTEAFF; abundance: .; v_gene: TRBV7-6; j_gene: TRBJ1-1
CDR3aa: CASKDFGRGRSGEKLFF; abundance: .; v_gene: TRBV2; j_gene: TRBJ1-4
CDR3aa: CASSVAQAYEQYF; abundance: few; v_gene: TRBV9; j_gene: TRBJ2-7
CDR3aa: CASNGVEGRIYGYTF; abundance: .; v_gene: TRBV19; j_gene: TRBJ1-2
CDR3aa: CASSLDPGNTEAFF; abundance: .; v_gene: TRBV5-1; j_gene: TRBJ1-1
CDR3aa: CAWSVLAANTGELFF; abundance: few; v_gene: TRBV30; j_gene: TRBJ2-2
CDR3aa: CASSIQSGPGNTIYF; abundance: .; v_gene: TRBV19; j_gene: TRBJ1-3
CDR3aa: CATSRDRGDSQPQHF; abundance: .; v_gene: TRBV15; j_gene: TRBJ1-5
CDR3aa: CASSGQSRGTRETQYF; abundance: .; v_gene: TRBV2; j_gene: TRBJ2-5
CDR3aa: CASAPGGEYEQFF; abundance: .; v_gene: TRBV2; j_gene: TRBJ2-1
CDR3aa: CASSYSTGTEAFF; abundance: .; v_gene: TRBV6-5; j_gene: TRBJ1-1
CDR3aa: CASSLQGFYYGYTF; abundance: .; v_gene: TRBV19; j_gene: TRBJ1-2
CDR3aa: CASSDYEQYF; abundance: few; v_gene: TRBV25-1; j_gene: TRBJ2-7